This T cell receptor (beta chain) originates from a study of shared clonotypes between healthy human individuals. Study observations and caveats: Several donors had about 5% of their naive CD4 clonotypes in common. Memory subsets generally showed lower estimated richness than naive subsets. At large depth, rarefaction still showed sorted-subset sequencing to be incomplete.

Regarding this clone: What it binds is not known.

Deep-level settings were used for running the assay. The assay was immunoSEQ multiplex PCR, and TCRdb's table has in-frame clones only and misses some. In the table there are over a million clones, 95% to 99% of which are singletons. This CDR3 has 18 amino acids. Trimming cost V 4 bases and J 3 bases, with 25 bases left between them. Germline lookup yields CDR1 SGHNT and CDR2 YYREEE (reference sequence). The rearrangement links TRBV5-4 to TRBJ1-2, with D uncertain. Sequenced input: naive CD4+ T cells sorted from blood. The subset denotes: CD45RA+ positively selected. The source of this sequence is a man aged 25-45 years in good health. CDR3 DNA: TGTGCCAGCAGCCCGCAAAGTATTGAGTGGTTGGAACACTATGGCTACACCTTC. Its translation: CASSPQSIEWLEHYGYTF.